The 28 T cell receptor beta chains reported below all come from one sample, sequenced in a study of CD8+ T cells in alopecia areata. The sequencing template was cDNA reverse transcribed from extracted RNA. Libraries were prepared by immunoSEQ multiplex PCR; TCRdb keeps only in-frame clonotypes and omits some of them. The sample shows about 270,000 clones, none of them appearing just once. Cutaneous lymph nodes were pooled and cells sorted by CD4, CD8alpha, NKG2D, NKG2ACE and more. The source material was CD4+ T cells sorted from a lymph node. Every receptor here comes from a C3H/HeJ mouse with alopecia areata. This strain's MHC haplotype is H2-k.

The sample holds a few counts of this clone. Gene names are mouse gene names. Sequencing ends 4 residues short of the CDR3 end; the germline J gene provides the rest. The chain carries TRBV13-2 and TRBJ2-2, with D perhaps TRBD1 (6 bases). The CDR3 contains 16 residues. Between the trimmed V and J ends, which lost 5 bases and 0 bases, there was a span of 14 bases. CDR1 is NNHNN and CDR2 is SYGAGS in the germline V gene (reference sequence). CDR3 sequence reads: CASGKDRFANTGQLYF. The covered CDR3 bases are TGTGCCAGCGGGAAAGACAGGTTCGCAAACACCGGG.

This clone came up a few times. Gene names denote mouse genes. With the read ending 4 residues before the CDR3 end, the germline J gene is used to fill in that end. The chain employs TRBV19 and TRBJ2-5, with TRBD1 identical over 7 bases. CDR3 length equals 15 residues. The germline V gene encodes CDR1 FNHDT and CDR2 SITEND (reference sequence). The CDR3 DNA, read in part, is TGTGCCAGCAGTATAGCTGCGGGACAGAGGGAC. The encoded protein is CASSIAAGQRD. The whole CDR3 region reads CASSIAAGQRDTQYF.

Regarding this clone: Gene names follow the mouse nomenclature. The read terminates 4 residues ahead of where the CDR3 ends, so the germline J gene completes it. Other DNA sequences from this sample encode an identical CDR3 as well. The gene calls are TRBV1 and TRBJ2-3; TRBD2 aligns across 10 bases. Germline values: CDR1 NSQYPW, CDR2 LRSPGD (reference sequence). The CDR3 has 14 amino acids. V dropped 3 bases and J dropped 3; count of bases not matched to a gene: 0. The CDR3 DNA, read in part, is TGCACCTGCAGTGCGGACTGGGGGGCAGAA. Its translation: CTCSADWGAE. The complete CDR3 reads CTCSADWGAETLYF.

The sample holds many counts of this clone. Gene names follow the mouse nomenclature. Other nucleotide sequences in the sample specify the same CDR3. The part of the CDR3 DNA that was read is TGTGCCAGCAGCCAAGGGACTGGGGGCTAT. Its translation is CASSQGTGGY. The CDR3 as a whole reads CASSQGTGGYEQYF. This chain links TRBV5 with TRBJ2-7; 10 bases match TRBD2. From the germline J gene comes the end of the CDR3, since the read stops 4 residues before it. This CDR3 is 14 amino acids long. Per the germline V gene, CDR1 is LGHNA and CDR2 is YNLKQL (reference sequence). With V trimmed by 1 base and J by 3 bases, 0 bases remained unmatched.

This clone was seen a handful of times. Mouse gene names apply. Sequencing ends 3 residues short of the CDR3 end; the germline J gene provides the rest. The same CDR3 is also encoded by other DNA sequences in this sample. The chain carries TRBV19 and TRBJ1-6; possible D gene TRBD1, 5 bases. TRBJ1-6 is recorded as an ORF, its role being uncertain. V lost 1 base, J lost 4 bases, and 9 bases lay in between. Germline CDR1 FNHDT, CDR2 SITEND (reference sequence). The CDR3 loop spans 15 amino acids. CDR3 loop: CASSIRQGYNSPLYF. The covered CDR3 bases are TGTGCCAGCAGTATACGGCAGGGATATAATTCGCCC.

This clone has a count of ten or more. These gene names are mouse names. Coverage ceases 4 residues before the CDR3 finishes, and the germline J gene fills in the end. Other nucleotide sequences in the sample specify the same CDR3. This chain joins TRBV13-1 and TRBJ2-3, with TRBD1 matching over 10 bases. This CDR3 contains 14 residues. Germline CDR1 NSHNY, CDR2 SYGAGN. Trimming removed 2 bases from V and 3 bases from J; junction bases left unmatched: 0. Partial CDR3 DNA: TGTGCCAGCAGTGAGGGACAGGGGGCAGAA. Protein: CASSEGQGAE. The full CDR3 reads CASSEGQGAETLYF.

The sample holds a few counts of this clone. Each gene name is a mouse one. The read comes to an end 4 residues before the CDR3 does, leaving the germline J gene to fill in the end. The J gene is TRBJ2-2, the V gene TRBV13-2; tentative D call: TRBD1 (5 bases). With 3 bases removed from V and 2 bases from J, the gap between germline ends came to 8 bases. This CDR3 has 14 amino acids. Germline V gene sequence: CDR1 NNHNN, CDR2 SYGAGS (reference sequence). The CDR3 reads CASGGSGNTGQLYF. The sequenced part of the CDR3 DNA is TGTGCCAGCGGTGGGTCAGGGAACACCGGG.

Remarks on this clone: Gene names are mouse gene names. The sequenced fragment ends 4 residues before the CDR3 boundary, so the rest is inferred from the germline J gene. The chain combines TRBV19 with TRBJ2-1; 11 positions agree with TRBD2. V shed 5 bases and J 1 base; nucleotides not matched to a gene: 5. Germline lookup yields CDR1 FNHDT and CDR2 SITEND (reference sequence). The CDR3 is 16 residues long. The sequenced part of the CDR3 DNA is TGTGCCAGCAGGCCGACTGGGGGGGGAAACTATGCT. As protein: CASRPTGGGNYA. The entire CDR3 protein is CASRPTGGGNYAEQFF.

Note on this clone: Germline and genes: mouse. The CDR3 goes on 4 residues after the read ends, and that part is filled in from the germline J gene. This specimen includes other DNA sequences encoding the same CDR3. The V gene is TRBV31, the J gene TRBJ2-2, with 9 positions matching TRBD2. Germline trimming cut 3 bases from V and 1 base from J; bases unmatched to any gene: 0. The CDR3 extends over 14 amino acids. Germline V lookup: CDR1 GKSSPN, CDR2 SITVG. The sequenced part of the CDR3 DNA is TGTGCCTGGAGGGACTGGGGAAACACCGGG. Amino acids: CAWRDWGNTG. The whole CDR3 sequence reads CAWRDWGNTGQLYF.

Worth noting for this clone: The germline and genes are mouse ones. The CDR3 end is not reached by the read, which stops 3 residues before it; the germline J gene fills it in. The chain recombines TRBV1 with TRBJ1-6, with 10 bases lining up with TRBD1. TRBJ1-6 is reported as an ORF; its role is uncertain. The CDR3 consists of 19 residues. Germline CDR1 reads NSQYPW; CDR2 reads LRSPGD (reference sequence). J gave up 3 bases and V 0 bases, and 8 bases lay outside the gene matches. The CDR3 bases that were read are TGCACCTGCAGTGCAGATACCCGGGACAGGGGATACTATAATTCGCCC. It specifies CTCSADTRDRGYYNSP. The full CDR3 reads CTCSADTRDRGYYNSPLYF.

As for this clone: Any gene name here is a mouse gene name. Sequencing ends 4 residues short of the CDR3 end; the germline J gene provides the rest. The J gene is TRBJ2-7, the V gene TRBV1; 10 positions match TRBD2. Germline V gene sequence: CDR1 NSQYPW, CDR2 LRSPGD (reference sequence). CDR3 length equals 16 residues. The V segment lost 3 bases and the J segment 2 bases; nucleotides outside the gene matches: 7. CDR3 DNA (partial): TGCACCTGCAGTGCCGTTCCGGGACTGGGGCCCTAT. This codes for CTCSAVPGLGPY. The whole CDR3 is CTCSAVPGLGPYEQYF.

A few counts support this clone. Gene labels here are mouse ones. Read coverage stops 4 residues before the CDR3 terminus; the germline J gene supplies the remainder. The sample holds other DNA sequences that translate to the same CDR3. J is TRBJ2-1 and V is TRBV13-3; 9 bases agree with TRBD1. The CDR3 sequence is 14 residues long. The trim removed 2 bases at V and 5 bases at J, leaving 2 bases unmatched. Germline CDR1 is NNHDY and CDR2 is SYVADS. The covered CDR3 bases are TGTGCCAGCAGTGAGGGACAGGGCAATGCT. It encodes CASSEGQGNA. The whole CDR3 is CASSEGQGNAEQFF.

With respect to this clone: Germline and genes: mouse. The CDR3 extends 4 residues past the end of the read, so its final part is completed from the germline J gene. This chain connects TRBV3 to TRBJ2-1; 12 positions match TRBD2. The CDR3 loop spans 20 amino acids. The V segment lost 6 bases and the J segment 1 base; nucleotides outside the gene matches: 16. Germline CDR1 and CDR2: SNHLY and FYNGKV (reference sequence). Partial CDR3 DNA: TGTGCCAGCAGGCGGACAGGGGACTCCGGGACTGGGGGGAACTATGCT. It translates to CASRRTGDSGTGGNYA. The whole CDR3 reads CASRRTGDSGTGGNYAEQFF. The whole variable domain, filled in from reference TRBV3 and TRBJ2-1, reads GPKVLQIPSHQIIDMGQMVTLNCDPVSNHLYFYWYKQILGQQMEFLVNFYNGKVMEKSKLFKDQFSVERPDGSYFTLKIQPTALEDSAVYFCASRRTGDSGTGGNYAEQFFGPGTRLTVL.

This clone appeared a few times. Gene names follow the mouse nomenclature. The read ends 4 residues early relative to the CDR3; the germline J gene fills the gap. The rearrangement joins TRBV13-3 to TRBJ2-4, with 7 bases aligning to TRBD1. The CDR3 covers 14 residues. V was clipped by 5 bases and J by 2 bases; unmatched bases: 5. CDR1 and CDR2 (germline): NNHDY, SYVADS. This CDR3 reads CASRSDRVQNTLYF. The CDR3 bases that were read are TGTGCCAGCAGGTCAGACAGGGTTCAAAAC. Full variable domain (remainder filled in from reference TRBV13-3 and TRBJ2-4): EAAVTQSPRSKVAVTGGKVTLSCHQTNNHDYMYWYRQDTGHGLRLIHYSYVADSTEKGDIPDGYKASRPSQENFSLILELASLSQTAVYFCASRSDRVQNTLYFGAGTRLSVL.

Many counts were recorded for this clone. Here the gene names and germline are mouse. The observed sequence ends 3 residues before the CDR3 terminus, with the missing tail filled in from the germline J gene. The gene calls are TRBV17 and TRBJ1-6, with D possibly TRBD1 on 6 matching bases. TRBJ1-6 is given ORF status, its function remaining uncertain. The CDR3 has 13 amino acids. With 11 bases removed from V and 4 bases from J, the gap between germline ends came to 12 bases. The germline gives CDR1 MNHDT, CDR2 YYDKIL. CDR3 bases read: TGTGCTGGACCAACAGGGTATAATTCGCCC. Protein sequence: CAGPTGYNSP. The whole CDR3 reads CAGPTGYNSPLYF.

Concerning this clone: The genes and germline here are from mouse. The CDR3 extends 4 residues past the end of the read, so its final part is completed from the germline J gene. This chain joins TRBV5 and TRBJ1-1; TRBD1 aligns across 10 bases. The germline V gene encodes CDR1 LGHNA and CDR2 YNLKQL (reference sequence). The V and J ends lost 0 bases and 3 bases, in that order; junction bases with no gene match: 4. The CDR3 has 16 amino acids. The DNA read from the CDR3 is TGTGCCAGCAGCCAAGATCGGGACAGGGGTCACACA. Amino acids: CASSQDRDRGHT. The whole CDR3 reads CASSQDRDRGHTEVFF.

As regards this clone: Germline and genes: mouse. The CDR3 end falls 4 residues outside the read, so it is completed with the germline J gene. This chain joins TRBV19 and TRBJ2-7; 11 nucleotides align to TRBD2. The V gene's germline CDR1 is FNHDT and CDR2 SITEND (reference sequence). This CDR3 has 15 residues. The CDR3 loop reads CASSIVGLGGYEQYF. The DNA read from the CDR3 is TGTGCCAGCAGTATAGTCGGACTGGGGGGATAT.

Note on this clone: The listed genes are named as in mouse. The CDR3 extends 4 residues past the end of the read, so its final part is completed from the germline J gene. The V call is TRBV13-1, the J call TRBJ2-3; TRBD1 matches at 8 bases. J was trimmed by 1 base and V by 2 bases; bases with no gene match: 6. The CDR3 runs to 16 residues. Germline CDR1 NSHNY, CDR2 SYGAGN. The CDR3 spells CASSEFRGRGAETLYF. The covered CDR3 bases are TGTGCCAGCAGTGAATTCAGGGGGCGCGGTGCAGAA.

Concerning this clone itself: Gene names are the mouse ones. Read data end 4 residues before the CDR3 end; the end is taken from the germline J gene. V usage is TRBV13-3 and J usage is TRBJ1-2; perhaps TRBD1 as D (6 bases). This CDR3 contains 16 residues. Germline assignment: CDR1 NNHDY and CDR2 SYVADS. V was trimmed by 0 bases and J by 0 bases, leaving 12 bases between them. The CDR3 sequence: CASSDARGGANSDYTF. Partial CDR3 DNA: TGTGCCAGCAGTGATGCAAGAGGGGGTGCAAACTCC.

Comment on this clone: Gene names are mouse gene names. The CDR3 end falls 4 residues outside the read, so it is completed with the germline J gene. The chain carries TRBV1 and TRBJ2-2; D is perhaps TRBD1 (6 bases). The CDR3 runs to 17 residues. Germline-derived CDR1 and CDR2 are NSQYPW and LRSPGD (reference sequence). Trimming stripped 3 bases from V and 0 bases from J, with 14 bases between. Incomplete CDR3 DNA: TGCACCTGCAGTGCCGTCCCGGGACAAACAAACACCGGG. Protein product: CTCSAVPGQTNTG. In full, the CDR3 is CTCSAVPGQTNTGQLYF.

Concerning this clone itself: The gene names given are mouse names. The read is 4 residues too short to cover the CDR3 end, so that end is filled in from the germline J gene. Other DNA variants within this sample encode the same CDR3. V usage is TRBV1 and J usage is TRBJ2-5, with TRBD1 matching over 8 bases. CDR3 size: 15 residues. The germline gives CDR1 NSQYPW, CDR2 LRSPGD (reference sequence). The trim removed 3 bases at V and 2 bases at J, leaving 4 bases unmatched. Incomplete CDR3 DNA: TGCACCTGCAGTGCCGACAGGGGTGGCCAAGAC. The encoded protein is CTCSADRGGQD. The CDR3 in full is CTCSADRGGQDTQYF.

In regard to this clone: Gene names refer to mouse genes. The sequenced fragment ends 4 residues before the CDR3 boundary, so the rest is inferred from the germline J gene. This chain joins TRBV19 and TRBJ2-4; 12 nucleotides match TRBD2. After removal of 4 bases from V and 0 bases from J, the junction contained 3 bases not matched to a gene. CDR3 length: 16 residues. CDR1 and CDR2 from the germline V gene are FNHDT and SITEND (reference sequence). The CDR3 spells CASSRTGGVSQNTLYF. Partial CDR3 DNA: TGTGCCAGCAGTCGGACTGGGGGGGTTAGTCAAAAC.

Details on this clone: The genes and germline here are from mouse. The read ends 4 residues before the CDR3 terminus; that terminus is restored from the germline J gene. The chain recombines TRBV1 with TRBJ2-1, with 10 bases identical to TRBD1. Germline values: CDR1 NSQYPW, CDR2 LRSPGD (reference sequence). The ends lost 1 base at V and 3 bases at J; junction bases unmatched: 3. The CDR3 is 16 residues long. The CDR3 is CTCSAAGTGVYAEQFF. The sequenced part of the CDR3 DNA is TGCACCTGCAGTGCAGCCGGGACAGGGGTCTATGCT.

To note about this clone: Gene names and germline match the mouse. The read ends 4 residues shy of where the CDR3 ends; the end is completed using the germline J gene. The rearrangement uses TRBV19 and TRBJ2-4; TRBD2 matches 9 bases. The CDR3 extends over 14 amino acids. The J segment lost 2 bases and the V segment lost 3 bases, leaving 1 base of the junction unmatched. CDR1 and CDR2 from the germline V gene are FNHDT and SITEND (reference sequence). The CDR3 sequence is CASSRTGDQNTLYF. Partial CDR3 DNA: TGTGCCAGCAGTAGGACTGGGGATCAAAAC.

In its sample, this clone was seen a few times. The gene names given are mouse names. The sequence runs out 4 residues before the end of the CDR3; the remainder is reconstructed from the germline J gene. The rearrangement links TRBV31 to TRBJ2-3; 9 nucleotides align to TRBD2. CDR1 is GKSSPN and CDR2 is SITVG in the germline V gene. The CDR3 sequence is 15 residues long. Germline trimming cut 0 bases from V and 4 bases from J; bases unmatched to any gene: 5. The covered CDR3 bases are TGTGCCTGGAGTCTACAACTGGGGGGTTCAGAA. The encoded protein is CAWSLQLGGSE. The whole CDR3 is CAWSLQLGGSETLYF.

This clone was seen more than once but under ten times. Germline and genes here are mouse. The observed sequence ends 4 residues before the CDR3 terminus, with the missing tail filled in from the germline J gene. The chain has TRBV13-1 and TRBJ1-2, with D perhaps matching TRBD1 (5 bases). This CDR3 spans 11 amino acids. CDR1 is NSHNY and CDR2 is SYGAGN in the germline V gene. The sequenced CDR3 bases are TGTGCCAGCAGTAAGGGGACC. This gives the protein CASSKGT. The complete CDR3 reads CASSKGTDYTF.

This clone was counted a few times. Gene names refer to mouse genes. The CDR3 end is not reached by the read, which stops 4 residues before it; the germline J gene fills it in. The same CDR3 also results from other DNA sequences found in this sample. The V and J genes are TRBV5 and TRBJ1-2; TRBD1 aligns across 7 bases. CDR3 length: 14 residues. After removal of 4 bases from V and 3 bases from J, the junction contained 5 bases not matched to a gene. Germline lookup yields CDR1 LGHNA and CDR2 YNLKQL (reference sequence). The CDR3 sequence: CASSPRQGDSDYTF. CDR3 DNA (partial): TGTGCCAGCAGCCCTCGACAGGGTGACTCC.

This clone has more than one count but fewer than ten. Genes and germline come from the mouse. Read sequence stops 4 residues before the CDR3 end, and the germline J gene provides the missing end. This rearrangement joins TRBV13-3 to TRBJ1-2; 9 bases map to TRBD1. The length of the CDR3 is 13 residues. Germline assignment: CDR1 NNHDY and CDR2 SYVADS. CDR3 DNA, as far as it was read: TGTGCCAGCAGTACCCGGACAGGGGTC. Translating gives CASSTRTGV. The entire CDR3 sequence reads CASSTRTGVDYTF.